This TCR beta chain originates from a study of blood T cell repertoires in COVID-19. Study details: Samples taken during acute and convalescent COVID-19 were collected in the United States, Italy and Spain. PBMCs, B-cell-depleted T cells, or T cells were the source of the cDNA or gDNA that made up the material.

The CDR3 loop spans 14 amino acids. Per germline, CDR1 SGHVS and CDR2 FQNEAQ. Trimming removed 1 base from V and 10 bases from J, with 14 bases in between. The authors' processing: Researchers report that nucleated cell counts were estimated from reference gene primer amplification. The assay was immunoSEQ multiplex PCR, and TCRdb's table has in-frame clones only and misses some. D and trimming come from the DNA, and the V and J calls and clone size come from that table. The table shows some 100,000 clones, with about 89% occurring only once. The V and J genes are TRBV7-8 and TRBJ2-1; no definite D call. What was sequenced was peripheral blood. This receptor was identified in a man aged 45-65 years with acute or convalescent COVID-19. The CDR3 spells CASSLDGLSEEQFF. The DNA for the CDR3 is TGTGCCAGCAGCTTAGACGGGTTATCGGAGGAGCAGTTCTTC. Looking up the rest from reference TRBV7-8 and TRBJ2-1 gives the full variable domain: GAGVSQSPRYKVAKRGQDVALRCDPISGHVSLFWYQQALGQGPEFLTYFQNEAQLDKSGLPSDRFFAERPEGSVSTLKIQRTQQEDSAVYLCASSLDGLSEEQFFGPGTRLTVL.